These 32 T cell receptor beta chains originate from one sample sequenced in a study of T cells after yellow fever vaccination (dated 2019 in TCRdb). Reading the label with the study, this specimen's treatment or condition is: live attenuated yellow fever vaccine strain. Library method: 5' RACE. The instrument given in TCRdb is Illumina HiSeq 2500. TCRdb redid the processing of the public reads, applying fastp at Q25 and MiXCR, and retained in-frame beta chains. Rows matching on CDR3 protein sequence are summarized as one entry with the most common DNA and genes. This sample holds about 220,000 distinct CDR3 sequences; around 6.7% were observed only once. Approximately 0.99% of the sample goes to the ten largest clones. Sequences were derived from CD4+ T cells sorted from PBMCs, sampled on the day of the yellow fever booster vaccination. Receptors were obtained from a man aged 30-40 years who received the YFV17D yellow fever vaccine.

This clonotype was seen a few times. The CDR3 DNA follows: TGTGCCAGCAGCTTGGAAATCCAGGCGGCTAAGCAGTTCTTC. Translation gives CASSLEIQAAKQFF. V gene TRBV5-6 combines with J gene TRBJ2-1; D is uncertain. Trimming stripped 0 bases from V and 11 bases from J, with 15 bases between. This CDR3 region has 14 residues. Germline assignment: CDR1 SGHDT and CDR2 YYEEEE.

This clonotype came up many times. The genes are TRBV5-1 and TRBJ2-1; D call uncertain. Trimming left V 9 bases short and J 4 bases short, with 17 bases between. CDR3 length equals 14 residues. Germline lookup yields CDR1 SGHRS and CDR2 YFSETQ. Written as DNA, the CDR3 is TGCGCCAACCTTCAACTCAGTCAGTACAATGAGCAGTTCTTC. It specifies CANLQLSQYNEQFF.

This rearrangement joins TRBV5-5 to TRBJ2-7, with TRBD2 as a possible D gene (5 bases). The V end was cut by 4 bases, the J end by 3 bases, with 14 bases between. The CDR3 sequence is 14 residues long. In germline, CDR1 is SGHKS, CDR2 YYEKEE (reference sequence). CDR3 sequence: CASSTGRVSYEQYF. CDR3 nucleotide sequence: TGTGCCAGCAGCACCGGGCGGGTGAGCTACGAGCAGTACTTC.

This clonotype was picked up a small number of times. The V call is TRBV30, the J call TRBJ2-1; D unresolved. The V and J ends lost 4 bases and 3 bases respectively, with 10 bases between them. The CDR3 extends over 13 amino acids. Germline V gene data show CDR1 as GTSNPN and CDR2 as SVGIG (reference sequence). The CDR3 loop is CAWTTYFYNEQFF. CDR3 DNA sequence: TGTGCCTGGACTACTTACTTCTACAATGAGCAGTTCTTC.

This clonotype has only a few counts. CDR3 loop: CASSPSGGELRTQYF. CDR3 nucleotides: TGTGCCAGCAGCCCTAGCGGTGGAGAGCTCCGTACGCAGTATTTT. The V gene is TRBV14, the J gene TRBJ2-3, with TRBD2 matching over 7 bases. The J segment lost 8 bases and the V segment lost 4 bases, leaving 12 bases of the junction unmatched. This CDR3 spans 15 amino acids. Per germline, CDR1 SGHDN and CDR2 FVKESK.

This clonotype occurred a few times. CDR3 coding DNA: TGTGCCAGCTCAAATGGGGGAGATGGGTTCTTC. Encoded protein: CASSNGGDGFF. This chain uses TRBV2 with TRBJ2-1; D may be TRBD1 or TRBD2 (5 bases each). The length of the CDR3 is 11 residues. Trimming left V 8 bases short and J 15 bases short, with 17 bases between. The germline V gene has CDR1 SNHLY and CDR2 FYNNEI.

This clonotype was counted a few times. The rearrangement uses TRBV2 and TRBJ2-5, with D possibly being TRBD2 (6 bases). CDR1 is SNHLY, CDR2 FYNNEI, per germline. V lost 8 bases and J lost 5, with 18 bases in between. The length of the CDR3 is 14 residues. CDR3 in amino acids: CASRYRLDAETQYF. In DNA, the CDR3 is TGTGCCAGCCGCTACCGACTAGATGCCGAGACCCAGTACTTC.

This clonotype was seen only a few times. The chain employs TRBV19 and TRBJ2-7; either TRBD1 or TRBD2 may fit D (5 bases each). The V end lost 5 bases, the J end lost 5 bases, and 19 bases lay between the germline ends. This CDR3 is built from 15 residues. The germline V gene encodes CDR1 LNHDA and CDR2 SQIVND (reference sequence). This CDR3 is CASSWVGGGEDEQYF. CDR3 nucleotide sequence: TGTGCCAGTAGTTGGGTCGGTGGGGGAGAAGACGAGCAGTACTTC. Variable domain in full (rest from reference TRBV19 and TRBJ2-7): DGGITQSPKYLFRKEGQNVTLSCEQNLNHDAMYWYRQDPGQGLRLIYYSQIVNDFQKGDIAEGYSVSREKKESFPLTVTSAQKNPTAFYLCASSWVGGGEDEQYFGPGTRLTVT.

This clonotype was observed many times. CDR3 residues: CAISLGGETQYF. The CDR3 DNA follows: TGTGCCATCAGTCTGGGGGGAGAGACCCAGTACTTC. The chain employs TRBV10-3 and TRBJ2-5; D possibly corresponds to TRBD2 (6 bases). The V gene lost 5 bases and the J gene lost 4 bases, with 8 bases spanning the gap. Germline lookup yields CDR1 ENHRY and CDR2 SYGVKD. The CDR3 has 12 residues.

This clonotype occurred a few times. The chain has TRBV7-2 and TRBJ1-3; D remains ambiguous. Trimming removed 6 bases at V and 4 bases at J, with 16 bases between. The CDR3 is made up of 15 amino acids. Germline CDR1 and CDR2: SGHTA and FQGNSA. The DNA for the CDR3 is TGTGCCAGCAGTTACGTGATCGCTACGGGAAACACCATATATTTT. Translated, it gives CASSYVIATGNTIYF.

This clonotype was counted only a few times. This rearrangement joins TRBV28 to TRBJ2-1; D is perhaps TRBD1 (5 bases). The V gene lost 5 bases and the J gene lost 4 bases, with 12 bases spanning the gap. The CDR3 sequence is 14 residues long. CDR1 and CDR2 (germline): MDHEN, SYDVKM. The CDR3 here is CASSPMTVYNEQFF. Written as DNA, the CDR3 is TGTGCCAGCAGTCCCATGACAGTTTACAATGAGCAGTTCTTC.

This clonotype turned up a few times. This chain joins TRBV7-6 and TRBJ1-4, with D perhaps TRBD1 (5 bases). Per germline, CDR1 SGHVS and CDR2 FNYEAQ. V was pared by 5 bases and J by 0 bases, with 22 bases between. This CDR3 spans 19 amino acids. The CDR3 sequence is CASSAGGMRQGTTNEKLFF. In DNA form, the CDR3 reads TGTGCCAGCAGCGCGGGGGGTATGAGGCAGGGCACAACTAATGAAAAACTGTTTTTT. The variable domain in full, completed from reference TRBV7-6 and TRBJ1-4, reads GAGVSQSPRYKVTKRGQDVALRCDPISGHVSLYWYRQALGQGPEFLTYFNYEAQQDKSGLPNDRFSAERPEGSISTLTIQRTEQRDSAMYRCASSAGGMRQGTTNEKLFFGSGTQLSVL.

This clonotype has ten or more counts. This rearrangement joins TRBV20-1 to TRBJ2-5; D may be TRBD2 (5 bases). This CDR3 comprises 13 residues. The germline V gene has CDR1 DFQATT and CDR2 SNEGSKA (reference sequence). V lost 3 bases to trimming and J lost 5 bases, with 13 bases between them. For the CDR3, the DNA is TGCAGTGCTAGTGTCTCATGGGAGGAGACCCAGTACTTC. Residues: CSASVSWEETQYF.

In this sample, this clonotype turned up a few times. The genes are TRBV20-1 and TRBJ2-6; D possibly matches TRBD1 or TRBD2 (5 bases each). Germline values: CDR1 DFQATT, CDR2 SNEGSKA (reference sequence). V shed 6 bases and J shed 2 bases, with 17 bases lying between them. The CDR3 consists of 16 residues. DNA of the CDR3: TGCAGTGCACCTACCTTGGGGGACGCTGGGGCCAACGTCCTGACTTTC. Its translation: CSAPTLGDAGANVLTF.

This clonotype was observed a handful of times. This chain uses TRBV5-1 with TRBJ2-3; the D gene is possibly TRBD2 (5 bases). Germline lookup yields CDR1 SGHRS and CDR2 YFSETQ. V dropped 10 bases and J dropped 0 bases, with 12 bases sitting between them. This CDR3 contains 13 residues. The CDR3 sequence is CAGKEESTDTQYF. CDR3 nucleotide sequence: TGCGCCGGCAAGGAGGAGAGCACAGATACGCAGTATTTT.

This clonotype has a count of ten or more. V is TRBV7-2 and J is TRBJ2-7; 8 nucleotides match TRBD1. With 1 base clipped from V and 2 bases from J, the junction kept 4 bases outside the gene matches. CDR1 and CDR2 from the germline V gene are SGHTA and FQGNSA. This CDR3 is 15 amino acids long. The CDR3 loop is CASSLVHRGTYEQYF. CDR3 DNA: TGTGCCAGCAGCTTAGTCCACAGGGGGACCTACGAGCAGTACTTC.

This chain connects TRBV5-1 to TRBJ1-5; D uncertain. Germline CDR1 and CDR2: SGHRS and YFSETQ. This CDR3 spans 15 amino acids. Trimming stripped 0 bases from V and 2 bases from J, with 9 bases between. The CDR3 loop is CASSLAGEGNQPQHF. As DNA, the CDR3 is TGCGCCAGCAGCTTGGCTGGGGAGGGCAATCAGCCCCAGCATTTT.

This clonotype was recorded many times. The J gene is TRBJ2-1, the V gene TRBV11-2; TRBD2 agrees at 11 bases. This CDR3 region has 17 residues. Germline lookup yields CDR1 SGHAT and CDR2 FQNNGV. The ends lost 7 bases at V and 5 bases at J; junction bases unmatched: 13. The CDR3 coding sequence is TGTGCCAGCACCCGACTAGCGGGACTTTTAACGAACAATGAGCAGTTCTTC. The encoded protein is CASTRLAGLLTNNEQFF.

At least ten counts were recorded for this clonotype. V usage is TRBV12-3 or TRBV12-4 and J usage is TRBJ2-2, with 13 bases fitting TRBD2. Trimming cost V 6 bases and J 1 base; bases outside gene matches: 5. The CDR3 runs to 17 residues. Written as DNA, the CDR3 is TGTGCCAGCAGCCCAAGGACTAGCGGGGGGAACACCGGGGAGCTGTTTTTT. As protein: CASSPRTSGGNTGELFF.

The sample holds a few counts of this clonotype. The chain joins TRBV4-3 to TRBJ2-6; unclear D gene. Germline V lookup: CDR1 LGHNA, CDR2 YSLEER. The ends were cut back, 0 bases at V and 0 bases at J, with 3 bases in the middle. The CDR3 sequence is 15 residues long. CDR3 region: CASSQESSGANVLTF. The CDR3 DNA sequence: TGCGCCAGCAGCCAAGAAAGCTCTGGGGCCAACGTCCTGACTTTC.

There are many counts of this clonotype. The V gene is TRBV18, the J gene TRBJ2-3, with D tentatively TRBD1 or TRBD2 (5 bases each). This CDR3 comprises 15 residues. The germline V and J ends were trimmed by 5 bases and 2 bases, with 14 bases remaining between them. Germline V gene lookup returns CDR1 KGHSH and CDR2 LQKENI. The CDR3 bases are TGTGCCAGCTCAATCTGGGGGACCGCCACAGATACGCAGTATTTT. Amino acid sequence: CASSIWGTATDTQYF.

The V call is TRBV15, the J call TRBJ2-7; D is unresolved. The CDR3 length is 13 residues. Germline V CDR1 and CDR2: LNHNV, YYDKDF (reference sequence). Trimming took 3 bases from V and 3 from J, leaving 9 bases between them. The CDR3 nucleotides read TGTGCCACCAGCAGGCATGAAGTCTACGAGCAGTACTTC. The encoded protein is CATSRHEVYEQYF.

The DNA of the CDR3 is TGTGCCAGCAGCTCCCATTTGTCCGGAGCTTTCTTT. It codes for CASSSHLSGAFF. This chain joins TRBV7-2 and TRBJ1-1; D is ambiguous. The CDR3 has 12 residues. V lost 4 bases, J lost 10 bases, and 13 bases lay in between. CDR1 SGHTA and CDR2 FQGNSA come from the germline V gene. Complete variable domain (other parts from reference TRBV7-2 and TRBJ1-1): GAGVSQSPSNKVTEKGKDVELRCDPISGHTALYWYRQSLGQGLEFLIYFQGNSAPDKSGLPSDRFSAERTGGSVSTLTIQRTQQEDSAVYLCASSSHLSGAFFGQGTRLTVV.

There are many counts of this clonotype. This chain joins TRBV20-1 and TRBJ2-7; D is perhaps TRBD1 or TRBD2 (6 bases each). There are 19 residues in the CDR3. Trimming shortened V by 0 bases and J by 9 bases, and 33 bases separated the two germline ends. Germline values: CDR1 DFQATT, CDR2 SNEGSKA (reference sequence). CDR3 in DNA: TGCAGTGCTAGAGATAGTAGGGGGTTACGGGAGATGCCCCACGGGGGGCAGTACTTC. Protein product: CSARDSRGLREMPHGGQYF.

This clonotype showed up just a few times. This chain connects TRBV20-1 to TRBJ2-5, with TRBD2 matching over 9 bases. V shed 4 bases and J 4 bases; nucleotides not matched to a gene: 10. The CDR3 length is 15 residues. CDR1 and CDR2 from the germline V gene are DFQATT and SNEGSKA (reference sequence). CDR3 bases: TGCAGTGCTACCAGTGGTAGCGGGAGCGCAGAGACCCAGTACTTC. Amino acid sequence: CSATSGSGSAETQYF.

This clonotype was counted only a few times. The J gene is TRBJ2-3, the V gene TRBV29-1; perhaps TRBD2 as D (5 bases). Germline V gene lookup returns CDR1 SQVTM and CDR2 ANQGSEA. V gave up 7 bases and J gave up 2 bases, with 13 bases separating them. The length of the CDR3 is 13 residues. The CDR3 protein is CSAGSAATDTQYF. Written as DNA, the CDR3 is TGCAGCGCGGGGAGTGCTGCCACAGATACGCAGTATTTT.

This clonotype was detected ten times or more. V gene TRBV5-1 combines with J gene TRBJ2-1, with D unresolved. V was trimmed by 7 bases and J by 3 bases, leaving 14 bases between them. The germline CDR1 and CDR2 sequences are SGHRS and YFSETQ. The CDR3 spans 14 residues. The CDR3 region is CASVAPNGYNEQFF. CDR3 sequence (DNA): TGCGCCAGCGTGGCCCCGAACGGCTACAATGAGCAGTTCTTC.

The rearrangement joins TRBV19 to TRBJ1-2; the D is unclear. Trimming removed 2 bases from V and 5 bases from J, with 9 bases in between. The CDR3 has 13 amino acids. Germline V gene lookup returns CDR1 LNHDA and CDR2 SQIVND (reference sequence). CDR3 amino acids: CASSISTSYGYTF. DNA of the CDR3: TGTGCCAGTAGTATAAGTACCTCATATGGCTACACCTTC. The whole variable domain, filled in from reference TRBV19 and TRBJ1-2, reads DGGITQSPKYLFRKEGQNVTLSCEQNLNHDAMYWYRQDPGQGLRLIYYSQIVNDFQKGDIAEGYSVSREKKESFPLTVTSAQKNPTAFYLCASSISTSYGYTFGSGTRLTVV.

The table lists this clonotype with many counts. This chain connects TRBV4-3 to TRBJ2-1, with TRBD1 identical over 7 bases. CDR1 and CDR2 (germline): LGHNA, YSLEER. The V and J ends lost 0 bases and 5 bases, in that order; junction bases with no gene match: 4. This CDR3 spans 15 amino acids. DNA for the CDR3: TGCGCCAGCAGCCAAGATCCCGGGACAGACAATGAGCAGTTCTTC. Protein product: CASSQDPGTDNEQFF.

Concerning this clonotype itself: A read error may explain this, as a much larger clone is one base away. This sequence joins TRBV28 and TRBJ2-1; possibly TRBD1 for D (5 bases). Germline lookup yields CDR1 MDHEN and CDR2 SYDVKM. V shed 5 bases and J shed 15 bases, with 17 bases lying between them. CDR3 length equals 12 residues. The CDR3 region is CASSHDSGAGFF. The DNA of the CDR3 is TGTGCCAGCAGTCACGACAGTGGCGCTGGGTTCTTC. Supplemented by reference TRBV28 and TRBJ2-1, the full variable domain reads DVKVTQSSRYLVKRTGEKVFLECVQDMDHENMFWYRQDPGLGLRLIYFSYDVKMKEKGDIPEGYSVSREKKERFSLILESASTNQTSMYLCASSHDSGAGFFGPGTRLTVL.

This clonotype was seen repeatedly, ten times or more. The V and J genes are TRBV10-3 and TRBJ2-2; 10 nucleotides line up with TRBD1. V trimming: 5 bases; J trimming: 5 bases; junction bases outside the gene matches: 5. Germline V gene data show CDR1 as ENHRY and CDR2 as SYGVKD. This CDR3 spans 15 amino acids. The CDR3 loop reads CAISKGTGATGELFF. CDR3 bases: TGTGCCATCAGTAAAGGGACAGGGGCGACCGGGGAGCTGTTTTTT.

The rearrangement joins TRBV9 to TRBJ2-7; perhaps D is TRBD1 or TRBD2 (5 bases each). The CDR3 covers 15 residues. Trimming removed 2 bases from V and 7 bases from J, with 19 bases in between. Germline V gene lookup returns CDR1 SGDLS and CDR2 YYNGEE. The CDR3: CASSVSDRARGEQYF. CDR3 sequence (DNA): TGTGCCAGCAGCGTCTCAGACAGAGCCCGAGGGGAGCAGTACTTC. The entire variable domain, with the rest obtained from reference TRBV9 and TRBJ2-7, is as follows: DSGVTQTPKHLITATGQRVTLRCSPRSGDLSVYWYQQSLDQGLQFLIQYYNGEERAKGNILERFSAQQFPDLHSELNLSSLELGDSALYFCASSVSDRARGEQYFGPGTRLTVT.